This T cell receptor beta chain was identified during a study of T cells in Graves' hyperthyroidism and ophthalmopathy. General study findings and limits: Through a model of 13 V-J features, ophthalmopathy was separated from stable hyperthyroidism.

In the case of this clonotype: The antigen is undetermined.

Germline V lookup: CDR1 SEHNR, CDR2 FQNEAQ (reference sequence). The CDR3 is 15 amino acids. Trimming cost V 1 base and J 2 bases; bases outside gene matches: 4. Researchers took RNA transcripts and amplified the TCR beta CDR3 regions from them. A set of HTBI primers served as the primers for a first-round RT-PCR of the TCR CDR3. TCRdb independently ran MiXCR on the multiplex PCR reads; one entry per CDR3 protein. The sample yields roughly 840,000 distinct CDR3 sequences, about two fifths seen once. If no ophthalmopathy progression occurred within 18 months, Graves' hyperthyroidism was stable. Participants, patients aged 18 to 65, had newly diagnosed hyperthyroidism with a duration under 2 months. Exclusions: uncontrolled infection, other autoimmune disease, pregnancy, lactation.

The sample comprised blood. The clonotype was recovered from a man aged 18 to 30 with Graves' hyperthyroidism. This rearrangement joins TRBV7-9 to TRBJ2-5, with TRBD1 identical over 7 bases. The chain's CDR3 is CASSLEGADQETQYF. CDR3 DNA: TGTGCCAGCAGCTTAGAGGGGGCGGATCAAGAGACCCAGTACTTC.